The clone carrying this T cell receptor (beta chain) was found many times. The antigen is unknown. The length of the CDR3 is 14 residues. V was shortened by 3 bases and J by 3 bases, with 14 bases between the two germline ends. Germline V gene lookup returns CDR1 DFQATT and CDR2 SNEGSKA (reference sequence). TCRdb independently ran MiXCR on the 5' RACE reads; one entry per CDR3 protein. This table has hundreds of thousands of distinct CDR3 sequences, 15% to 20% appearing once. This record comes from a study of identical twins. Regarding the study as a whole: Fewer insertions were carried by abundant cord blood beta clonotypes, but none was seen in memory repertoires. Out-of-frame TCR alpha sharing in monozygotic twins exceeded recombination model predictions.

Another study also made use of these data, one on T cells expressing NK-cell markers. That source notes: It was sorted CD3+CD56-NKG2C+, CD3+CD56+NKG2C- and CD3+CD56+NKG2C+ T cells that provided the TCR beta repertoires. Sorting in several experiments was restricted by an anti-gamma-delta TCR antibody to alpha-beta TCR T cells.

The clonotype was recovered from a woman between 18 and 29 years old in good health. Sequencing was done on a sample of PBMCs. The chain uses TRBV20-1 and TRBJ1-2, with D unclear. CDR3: CSARLAGVDYGYTF. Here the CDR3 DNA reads TGCAGTGCTAGGCTCGCTGGGGTCGACTATGGCTACACCTTC.